The present T cell receptor beta chain was sequenced within a study of T cells in women clearing cervical HPV infection. Study results and limitations: Cases carried less TRBV6-7 than controls: about 0.1% versus 0.15%.

Remarks on this clone: As yet, its antigen is unknown. One end of the junction is discordant with germline, which a read error may explain. The read terminates 3 residues ahead of where the CDR3 ends, so the germline J gene completes it.

CDR3 length: 17 residues. In germline, CDR1 is LGHNA, CDR2 YNFKEQ. The protocol was immunoSEQ multiplex PCR, while the TCRdb copy is restricted to in-frame clones and leaves out a portion. With tens of thousands of clones in the sample, the ten largest clones hold approximately 5.3%. The chain recombines TRBV4-2 with TRBJ2-1, with D possibly TRBD2 on 6 matching bases. The source material was blood buffy coat. This receptor was identified in a woman between 18 and 70 years old with a cervical HPV16 infection that either progressed to CIN3+ or cleared (not recorded which). The DNA read from the CDR3 is TGCGCCAGCAACCGAATCTGGGGACTTGGATCCTACAATGAG. Its translation is CASNRIWGLGSYNE. The whole CDR3 is CASNRIWGLGSYNEQFF.